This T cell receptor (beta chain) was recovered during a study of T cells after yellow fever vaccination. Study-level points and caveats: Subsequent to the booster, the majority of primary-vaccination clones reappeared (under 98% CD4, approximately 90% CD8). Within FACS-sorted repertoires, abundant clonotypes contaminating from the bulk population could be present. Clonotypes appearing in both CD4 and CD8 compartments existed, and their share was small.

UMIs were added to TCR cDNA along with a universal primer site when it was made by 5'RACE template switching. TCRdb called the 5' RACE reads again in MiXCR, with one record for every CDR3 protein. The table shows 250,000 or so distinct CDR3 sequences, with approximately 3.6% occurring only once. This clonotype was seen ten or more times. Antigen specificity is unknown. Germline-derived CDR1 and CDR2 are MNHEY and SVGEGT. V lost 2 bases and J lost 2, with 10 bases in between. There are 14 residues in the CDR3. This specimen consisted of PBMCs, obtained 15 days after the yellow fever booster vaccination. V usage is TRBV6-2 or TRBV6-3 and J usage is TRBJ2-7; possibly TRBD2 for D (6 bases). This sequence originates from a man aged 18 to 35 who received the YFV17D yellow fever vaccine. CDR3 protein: CASSYGGEAYEQYV. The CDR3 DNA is TGTGCCAGCAGTTACGGCGGGGAAGCCTACGAGCAGTACGTC.